The present TCR beta chain was sequenced within a study of radiotherapy plus CTLA-4 blockade in lung cancer (dated by TCRdb to between 2018 and 2020). Regarding the study in general: Objective responses occurred in 18% of enrolled patients, and over 30% achieved disease control.

The library was produced with the immunoSEQ multiplex PCR assay. In TCRdb, the immuneACCESS table is reduced to in-frame sequences with V and J assigned. These tables do not hold every clone; where another copy was compared, an unresolved V gene accounts for under half, and the others remain unexplained. The sample profile shows tens of thousands of clones; 84% of them were found once. The top ten clonotypes cover approximately 0.79% of the sample. The paper as a whole reports these results and caveats: The strongest predictors of response, as reported, were early dynamic changes in blood T cell clones along with a rise in serum interferon-beta after radiation. After treatment with radiotherapy and ipilimumab, TCR clones that originated in tumors expanded in peripheral blood.

Relative to germline, V is 1 base shorter and J is 0 bases shorter, with 9 bases between their ends. The cysteine opens and the phenylalanine closes a CDR3 of 14 amino acids. Only the CDR3 portion is preserved as DNA: 42 bases, with reading frame beginning at the first base. The germline V gene specifies SQVTM as CDR1 and ANQGSEA as CDR2. Focal radiation therapy combined with CTLA-4 blockade (ipilimumab) was tested in patients with chemo-refractory metastatic non-small-cell lung cancer. The table lists this clone with a count of one. Its antigen is not yet known. Base quality data are lacking; no much larger clone is found one base away.

The input for sequencing was peripheral blood, taken from a patient treated with radiotherapy plus ipilimumab. Rearrangement joined TRBV29-1 to TRBJ1-1, with TRBD1 perhaps the D gene, on 6 matching bases. The sequence came from a human donor with non-small cell lung cancer who had stable disease on radiotherapy plus ipilimumab. In nucleotides, the sequence is TGCAGCGTTGAAGGGACAGCTATGAACACTGAAGCTTTCTTT. Its coded protein is CSVEGTAMNTEAFF.